This T cell receptor beta chain was captured by sequencing in a study of CD8 T cells in ankylosing spondylitis. TCRdb used MiXCR to reprocess the 5' RACE reads, holding one entry per CDR3 protein. The table lists around 150,000 distinct CDR3 sequences, around a tenth of them singletons. The sequenced sample was blood, either unsorted or a sorted T cell fraction (not recorded which). The receptor was derived from a male donor with ankylosing spondylitis or in good health (not recorded which).

CDR3 residues: CASSLRPLGQGREYGYTF. The CDR3 nucleotides read TGTGCCAGCAGTTTAAGACCTCTCGGACAGGGCCGCGAGTATGGCTACACCTTC. The V gene is TRBV27, the J gene TRBJ1-2; 8 bases are a match to TRBD1. This CDR3 contains 18 residues. The ends lost 2 bases at V and 5 bases at J; junction bases unmatched: 16. Germline loops: CDR1 MNHEY, CDR2 SMNVEV (reference sequence).